This passage covers 9 T cell receptor beta chains from one sample sequenced in a study of blood T cell repertoires in COVID-19. Generated by immunoSEQ multiplex PCR, the TCRdb table keeps only in-frame clones and is missing some. The sample consists of hundreds of thousands of clones, 75% to 90% of them appearing once. Input material: PBMCs or T cells enriched from blood (not recorded which). The source is a man in his sixties who had recovered from COVID-19.

This chain links TRBV6-6 with TRBJ1-4; 9 nucleotides agree with TRBD1. Trimming took 6 bases from V and 10 from J; bases not matched to a gene: 15. CDR1 is MNHNY and CDR2 is SVGAGI in the germline V gene (reference sequence). CDR3 size: 16 residues. CDR3 bases: TGTGCCAGCAGCACGGACAGGGGAAATGATCTTGGAAAACTGTTTTTT. It is translated as CASSTDRGNDLGKLFF.

The rearrangement links TRBV5-1 to TRBJ2-1; 9 bases agree with TRBD2. V shed 5 bases, J shed 3 bases, and the junction held 6 bases outside the gene matches. Germline V gene data show CDR1 as SGHRS and CDR2 as YFSETQ. The CDR3 is 15 residues long. CDR3 region: CASRAVLAGYNEQFF. CDR3 coding DNA: TGCGCCAGCAGGGCCGTACTAGCGGGCTACAATGAGCAGTTCTTC.

The chain links TRBV28 to TRBJ2-4; D might be TRBD1 (6 bases). Germline CDR1 is MDHEN and CDR2 is SYDVKM. The CDR3 is 14 residues long. V shed 5 bases and J shed 6 bases, with 14 bases lying between them. This CDR3 is CASSTTGKSNIQYF. CDR3 DNA: TGTGCCAGCAGTACCACAGGGAAGTCAAACATTCAGTACTTC. Full variable domain (rest looked up from reference TRBV28 and TRBJ2-4): DVKVTQSSRYLVKRTGEKVFLECVQDMDHENMFWYRQDPGLGLRLIYFSYDVKMKEKGDIPEGYSVSREKKERFSLILESASTNQTSMYLCASSTTGKSNIQYFGAGTRLSVL.

The rearrangement joins TRBV28 to TRBJ2-7; a possible D gene is TRBD1 (6 bases). CDR1 and CDR2 (germline): MDHEN, SYDVKM. This CDR3 spans 11 amino acids. V was pared by 6 bases and J by 11 bases, with 14 bases between. The CDR3 loop reads CASRHRELKYF. CDR3 nucleotide sequence: TGTGCCAGCAGACACAGGGAGCTGAAGTACTTC.

This chain links TRBV9 with TRBJ2-3; possibly TRBD2 for D (6 bases). The CDR3 covers 18 residues. Deletions cut 0 bases from V and 0 bases from J, with 17 bases between. Germline-derived CDR1 and CDR2 are SGDLS and YYNGEE. The CDR3 DNA reads as TGTGCCAGCAGCGTAGCCCTGAGCGGGCGTACTAGCACAGATACGCAGTATTTT. Translation: CASSVALSGRTSTDTQYF. The whole variable domain, remainder taken from reference TRBV9 and TRBJ2-3, is DSGVTQTPKHLITATGQRVTLRCSPRSGDLSVYWYQQSLDQGLQFLIQYYNGEERAKGNILERFSAQQFPDLHSELNLSSLELGDSALYFCASSVALSGRTSTDTQYFGPGTRLTVL.

The genes are TRBV28 and TRBJ2-3, with D tentatively TRBD1 (5 bases). The CDR3 contains 15 residues. V lost 5 bases and J 0 bases, leaving 12 bases between the germline ends. Looked up from germline, CDR1 is MDHEN and CDR2 is SYDVKM. The CDR3 DNA sequence: TGTGCCAGCAGTCCTCAGGGATCTAGCACAGATACGCAGTATTTT. Translating it yields CASSPQGSSTDTQYF.

This CDR3 is CASSVGSGAPPADTQYF. The CDR3 coding sequence is TGTGCCAGCAGCGTAGGGTCTGGGGCCCCACCCGCAGATACGCAGTATTTT. J is TRBJ2-3 and V is TRBV9, with a tentative D call TRBD1 (5 bases). Between the trimmed V and J ends, which lost 0 bases and 4 bases, there was a span of 18 bases. The germline CDR1 and CDR2 sequences are SGDLS and YYNGEE. The CDR3 has 17 amino acids.

This chain joins TRBV7-6 and TRBJ2-2, with D maybe TRBD1 (7 bases). Germline V gene sequence: CDR1 SGHVS, CDR2 FNYEAQ. The germline V and J ends were trimmed by 1 base and 1 base, with 16 bases remaining between them. The CDR3 loop spans 18 amino acids. The CDR3 loop is CASSLVGGRTGNTGELFF. The CDR3 nucleotides read TGTGCCAGCAGCTTAGTAGGGGGGAGGACAGGGAACACCGGGGAGCTGTTTTTT. Drawing the rest from reference TRBV7-6 and TRBJ2-2, the complete variable domain is GAGVSQSPRYKVTKRGQDVALRCDPISGHVSLYWYRQALGQGPEFLTYFNYEAQQDKSGLPNDRFSAERPEGSISTLTIQRTEQRDSAMYRCASSLVGGRTGNTGELFFGEGSRLTVL.

This clone was recorded only once. This chain connects TRBV6-5 to TRBJ1-4; possible D gene TRBD1, 5 bases. Germline V lookup: CDR1 MNHEY, CDR2 SVGAGI. The CDR3 is 16 amino acids. V dropped 2 bases and J dropped 4 bases, with 14 bases sitting between them. The CDR3 DNA follows: TGTGCCAGCAGTTACGGTTCAGGGTACGGTAATGAAAAACTGTTTTTT. This codes for CASSYGSGYGNEKLFF.